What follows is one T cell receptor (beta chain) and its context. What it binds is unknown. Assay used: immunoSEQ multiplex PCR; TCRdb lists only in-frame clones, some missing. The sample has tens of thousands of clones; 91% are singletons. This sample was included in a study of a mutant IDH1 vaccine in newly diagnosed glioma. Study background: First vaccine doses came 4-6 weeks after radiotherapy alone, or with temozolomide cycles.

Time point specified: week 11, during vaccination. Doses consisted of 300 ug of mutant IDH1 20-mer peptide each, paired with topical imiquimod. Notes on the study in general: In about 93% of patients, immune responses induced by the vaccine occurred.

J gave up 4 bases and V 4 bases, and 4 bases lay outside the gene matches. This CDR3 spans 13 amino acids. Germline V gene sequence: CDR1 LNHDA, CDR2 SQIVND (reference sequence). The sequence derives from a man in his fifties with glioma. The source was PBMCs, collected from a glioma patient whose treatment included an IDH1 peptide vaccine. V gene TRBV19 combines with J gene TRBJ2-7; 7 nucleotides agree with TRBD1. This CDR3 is CASSTPTGYEQYF. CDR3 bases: TGTGCCAGTAGTACCCCGACAGGGTACGAGCAGTACTTC.